The 14 T cell receptor beta chains reported below all come from one sample, sequenced in a study of blood T cells in healthy people across ages. A second 7 to 11 cycle PCR used barcoded and J-beta primers. TCRdb recomputed calls from the 5' RACE reads with MiXCR, one row per CDR3 protein. The repertoire includes about 900,000 distinct CDR3 sequences, around 48% of them detected once, and about an eighth sits in the top ten. The specimen sequenced was blood. The source of these receptors is a man between 25 and 39 years old in good health.

This clonotype showed up just a few times. The gene calls are TRBV28 and TRBJ2-3; D is undetermined. The germline gives CDR1 MDHEN, CDR2 SYDVKM. The CDR3 sequence is 12 residues long. Trimming removed 8 bases from V and 11 bases from J, with 17 bases in between. Written as DNA, the CDR3 is TGTGCCAGCCGTGCCATGGGTTTTGGGCAGTATTTT. Its translation is CASRAMGFGQYF.

The chain employs TRBV7-9 and TRBJ1-1; D gene unclear. The ends were cut back, 1 base at V and 8 bases at J, with 8 bases in the middle. Germline V CDR1 and CDR2: SEHNR, FQNEAQ (reference sequence). This CDR3 region has 12 residues. CDR3 protein: CASSLGAAEAFF. The CDR3 DNA reads TGTGCCAGCAGCTTAGGGGCGGCCGAAGCTTTCTTT.

The J gene is TRBJ1-6, the V gene TRBV6-2 or TRBV6-3; D remains ambiguous. Trimming took 9 bases from V and 7 from J, leaving 19 bases between them. Germline loops: CDR1 MNHEY, CDR2 SVGEGT. The CDR3 contains 15 residues. The CDR3 loop is CASGDIGGLNSPLHF. CDR3 nucleotide sequence: TGTGCCAGTGGCGACATAGGAGGGTTAAATTCACCCCTCCACTTT.

The J gene is TRBJ2-2, the V gene TRBV3-1; the D is unclear. Germline CDR1 and CDR2: LGHDT and YNNKEL (reference sequence). The CDR3 spans 15 residues. V lost 4 bases to trimming and J lost 3 bases, with 12 bases between them. The CDR3 DNA follows: TGTGCCAGCAGCCCCAGCAGGACCTACACCGGGGAGCTGTTTTTT. This codes for CASSPSRTYTGELFF.

The gene calls are TRBV27 and TRBJ2-7; TRBD1 matches at 7 bases. The V gene's germline CDR1 is MNHEY and CDR2 SMNVEV (reference sequence). The CDR3 runs 16 residues. V lost 5 bases to trimming and J lost 1 base; unmatched junction nucleotides: 11. CDR3 coding DNA: TGTGCCAGCAGTGCCCGTGGACAGGCTGGGTCCTACGAGCAGTACTTC. Its translation: CASSARGQAGSYEQYF.

The rearrangement links TRBV29-1 to TRBJ1-1; perhaps TRBD1 as D (5 bases). The CDR3 is 12 residues long. With 3 bases removed from V and 6 bases from J, the gap between germline ends came to 11 bases. Looked up from germline, CDR1 is SQVTM and CDR2 is ANQGSEA. The CDR3 DNA reads as TGCAGCGTTGAGGCAGGGCGGCCTGAAGCTTTCTTT. It is translated as CSVEAGRPEAFF.

The chain joins TRBV7-2 to TRBJ1-5; D unclear. The germline V gene has CDR1 SGHTA and CDR2 FQGNSA. This CDR3 has 15 amino acids. V lost 1 base and J 4 bases, leaving 11 bases between the germline ends. CDR3 sequence: CASSLELRTNQPQHF. In DNA form, the CDR3 reads TGTGCCAGCAGCTTAGAACTCAGAACAAATCAGCCCCAGCATTTT.

This rearrangement joins TRBV7-2 to TRBJ1-1, with 11 bases fitting TRBD1. V was pared by 4 bases and J by 9 bases, with 7 bases of the junction left unmatched. The CDR3 is 14 residues long. From germline, CDR1 is SGHTA and CDR2 FQGNSA. The CDR3: CASSSDRGRGKAFF. The CDR3 DNA reads TGTGCCAGCAGCTCGGACAGGGGGCGAGGAAAAGCTTTCTTT.

V gene TRBV5-1 combines with J gene TRBJ2-7; D is ambiguous. CDR1 is SGHRS and CDR2 is YFSETQ in the germline V gene. Trimming removed 5 bases from V and 4 bases from J, with 13 bases in between. There are 13 residues in the CDR3. This CDR3 is CASRVDGSYEQYF. DNA for the CDR3: TGCGCCAGCAGGGTAGACGGGTCATACGAGCAGTACTTC.

Note on this clonotype: This sequence may be a read error, since a much larger clone differs from it by one base. The chain combines TRBV15 with TRBJ2-7, with D uncertain. CDR1 and CDR2 from the germline V gene are LNHNV and YYDKDF (reference sequence). V shed 4 bases and J shed 0 bases, with 10 bases lying between them. The CDR3 consists of 14 residues. This CDR3 reads CATSNLPISYEQYF. Here the CDR3 DNA reads TGTGCCACCAGCAACCTTCCGATCTCCTACGAGCAGTACTTC.

This clonotype has just a few counts. The chain links TRBV7-9 to TRBJ2-5, with D unclear. Germline V gene sequence: CDR1 SEHNR, CDR2 FQNEAQ (reference sequence). This CDR3 spans 14 amino acids. The ends were cut back, 1 base at V and 4 bases at J, with 10 bases in the middle. This CDR3 reads CASSLEPSGETQYF. The CDR3 DNA is TGTGCCAGCAGCTTAGAACCCTCGGGAGAGACCCAGTACTTC.

This rearrangement joins TRBV27 to TRBJ2-1; 13 bases agree with TRBD2. V shed 4 bases, J shed 9 bases, and the junction held 6 bases outside the gene matches. The CDR3 loop spans 15 amino acids. Germline CDR1 is MNHEY and CDR2 is SMNVEV (reference sequence). CDR3 sequence: CASSYHTSGGGEQFF. CDR3 in DNA: TGTGCCAGCAGTTACCACACTAGCGGGGGGGGTGAGCAGTTCTTC.

This clonotype was recorded a few times. This rearrangement joins TRBV4-3 to TRBJ1-2, with D possibly TRBD1 on 6 matching bases. The germline V and J ends were trimmed by 0 bases and 1 base, with 12 bases remaining between them. Germline lookup yields CDR1 LGHNA and CDR2 YSLEER. The CDR3 has 16 residues. This chain's CDR3 is CASSQEPAGVNYGYTF. CDR3 coding DNA: TGCGCCAGCAGCCAAGAACCCGCAGGGGTTAACTATGGCTACACCTTC.

This rearrangement joins TRBV3-1 to TRBJ1-2; D unresolved. V dropped 1 base and J dropped 7 bases, with 7 bases sitting between them. The CDR3 contains 12 residues. Germline V gene lookup returns CDR1 LGHDT and CDR2 YNNKEL (reference sequence). The CDR3 sequence is CASSQVFSGYTF. The CDR3 DNA follows: TGTGCCAGCAGCCAAGTATTTAGTGGCTACACCTTC.